This is a list of T cell receptor beta chains from one sample in a study of CD8 T cells in ankylosing spondylitis. TCRdb independently ran MiXCR on the 5' RACE reads; one entry per CDR3 protein. The sample records 200,000 to 300,000 distinct CDR3 sequences, 8.2% being singletons. Sequences were obtained from blood, either unsorted or a sorted T cell fraction (not recorded which). The origin of the receptors is a female donor with ankylosing spondylitis or in good health (not recorded which). CDR3s leave out the opening cysteine and the closing phenylalanine or tryptophan. Rows may omit the clone size; those that give it use once, few, many or a size class.

TRBV7-2	TRBJ1-3	many	ASTPLQGARNTIY
TRBV5-8	TRBJ2-5	many	ASSPGQVGLRETQY
TRBV7-2	TRBJ2-1	few	ASSLSGRRTRNEQF
TRBV7-8	TRBJ1-1	few	ASNPGGEEAF
TRBV24-1	TRBJ2-1	many	ATSDAGGNEQF
TRBV7-8	TRBJ1-2	many	ASSLALSRESGYT
TRBV7-2	TRBJ2-7	many	ASSFVPGHMSYEQY
TRBV2	TRBJ1-6	many	AGTGTYNSPLH
TRBV11-2	TRBJ1-3	-	ASSPAGVGDTIY
TRBV9	TRBJ2-1	-	ASSAIAGGPYEQF
TRBV6-5	TRBJ1-3	many	ASSYSGGGGNTIY
TRBV20-1	TRBJ1-3	many	SARVGPWTGTGNTIY
TRBV7-2	TRBJ2-5	many	ASRGQETQY
TRBV15	TRBJ2-3	many	ATSRAYRVDTDTQY
TRBV6-2/TRBV6-3	TRBJ2-2	many	ASSYPGRGDRELF